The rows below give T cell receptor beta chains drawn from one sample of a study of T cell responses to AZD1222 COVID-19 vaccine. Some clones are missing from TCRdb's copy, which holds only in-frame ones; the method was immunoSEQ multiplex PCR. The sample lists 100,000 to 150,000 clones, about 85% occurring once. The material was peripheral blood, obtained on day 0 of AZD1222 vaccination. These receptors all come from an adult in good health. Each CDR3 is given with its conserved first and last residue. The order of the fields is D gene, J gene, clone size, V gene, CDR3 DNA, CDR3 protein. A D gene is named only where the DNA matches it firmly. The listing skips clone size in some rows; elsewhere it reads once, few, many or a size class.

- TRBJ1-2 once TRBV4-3 TGCGCCAGCAGCCCAGCCCTTCAAGAGTTCTATGGCTACACCTTC CASSPALQEFYGYTF
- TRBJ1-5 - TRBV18 TGTGCCAGCTCTCGGAGCAATCAGCCCCAGCATTTT CASSRSNQPQHF
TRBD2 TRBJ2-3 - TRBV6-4 TGTGCCAGCAGTGGGACTAGCGGGGGCACAGATACGCAGTATTTT CASSGTSGGTDTQYF
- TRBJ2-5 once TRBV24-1 TGTGCCACCAGTGTCGGGGTAGGGCTAGCAGGAGAGACCCAGTACTTC CATSVGVGLAGETQYF
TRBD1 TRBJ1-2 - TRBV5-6 TGTGCCAGCAGCCACACAGGGGGCCGTGGCTACACCTTC CASSHTGGRGYTF
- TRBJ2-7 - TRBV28 TGTGCCAGCAGTTTATGGGGCGGTTCTTCGGACGAGCAGTACTTC CASSLWGGSSDEQYF
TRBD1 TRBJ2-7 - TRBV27 TGTGCCAGCAGTTGGGACAGGGGAGCCTACGAGCAGTACTTC CASSWDRGAYEQYF
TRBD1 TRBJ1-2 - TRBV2 TGTGCCAGCAGTGAAGCAAGAACAGGGGGCGCGTACTATGGCTACACCTTC CASSEARTGGAYYGYTF
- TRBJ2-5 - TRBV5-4 TGTGCCAGCAGCTTGGCGGCAGGCTATTACCAAGAGACCCAGTACTTC CASSLAAGYYQETQYF
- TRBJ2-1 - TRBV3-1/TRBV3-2 TGTGCCAGCAGGAGCTACAGCAATGAGCAGTTCTTC CASRSYSNEQFF
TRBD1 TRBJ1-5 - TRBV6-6 TGTGCCAGCAGTCCTGGACAGGATCAGCCCCAGCATTTT CASSPGQDQPQHF
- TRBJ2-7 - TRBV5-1 TGCGCCAGCAGCTTGGACGGGAACTCCTACGAGCAGTACTTC CASSLDGNSYEQYF
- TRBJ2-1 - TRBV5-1 TGCGCCAGCAGCACCGGACAGCCAGGGGAGCAGTTCTTC CASSTGQPGEQFF
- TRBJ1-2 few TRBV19 TGTGCCAGTACCGAGGGGGTGTCCTTCTATGGCTACACCTTC CASTEGVSFYGYTF
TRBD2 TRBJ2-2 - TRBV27 TGTGCCAGCAGTTTAACTAGCGGGGAGAACACCGGGGAGCTGTTTTTT CASSLTSGENTGELFF
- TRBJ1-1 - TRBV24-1 TGTGCCACCAGTGATTTGCCTAGGCAGGGGAAGGGAGCTTTCTTT CATSDLPRQGKGAFF
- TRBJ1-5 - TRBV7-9 TGTGCCAGCAGCAGAGAGGGACAAGGGAATCAGCCCCAGCATTTT CASSREGQGNQPQHF
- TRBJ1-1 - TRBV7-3 TGTGCCAGCAGCCCCTCGGGGAACACTGAAGCTTTCTTT CASSPSGNTEAFF
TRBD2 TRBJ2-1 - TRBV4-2 TGTGCCAGCAGCCAAGATCCCCATACTAGCGGCTCCTTCCATGAGCAGTTCTTC CASSQDPHTSGSFHEQFF
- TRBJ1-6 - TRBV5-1 TGCGCCAGCAGCTTGCAACAGTATAATTCACCCCTCCACTTT CASSLQQYNSPLHF
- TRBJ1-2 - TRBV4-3 TGCGCCAGCAGCCAAGATGGGGCGGGGGATGAGGGTGGCTACACCTTC CASSQDGAGDEGGYTF
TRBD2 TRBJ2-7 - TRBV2 TGTGCCAGCAGACCGCTAGCGGGAGGAACCTACGAGCAGTACTTC CASRPLAGGTYEQYF
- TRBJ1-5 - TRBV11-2 TGTGCCAGCAGCTCCGAGTTGCCTGGTGGGGTTAATCAGCCCCAGCATTTT CASSSELPGGVNQPQHF
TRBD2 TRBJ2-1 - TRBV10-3 TGTGCCATCAGTGAGGGACCGGGACTAGCGGGTTGGGCGACCTACAATGAGCAGTTCTTC CAISEGPGLAGWATYNEQFF
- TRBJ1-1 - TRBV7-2 TGTGCCAGCAGCTCCCACGGGGCAGGCCTTGAAGCTTTCTTT CASSSHGAGLEAFF
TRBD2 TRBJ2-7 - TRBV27 TGTGCCAGCAGTCCGATTGCGGGAGTGTCCTACGAGCAGTACTTC CASSPIAGVSYEQYF
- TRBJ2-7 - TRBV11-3 TGTGCCAGCAGCGCGACAGTCTACGAGCAGTACTTC CASSATVYEQYF
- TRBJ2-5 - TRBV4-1 TGCGCCAGCTCCGAACCGGGACGAGAGACCCAGTACTTC CASSEPGRETQYF
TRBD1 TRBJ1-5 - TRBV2 TGTGCCAGCGGGACAGGGGGTAATCAGCCCCAGCATTTT CASGTGGNQPQHF
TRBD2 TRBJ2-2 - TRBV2 TGTGCCAGCAGTTTGGGAGCGGGAATCTCCGGGGAGCTGTTTTTT CASSLGAGISGELFF
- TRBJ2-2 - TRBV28 TGTGCCAGCAGTGCCTGGACCAAGAACACCGGGGAGCTGTTTTTT CASSAWTKNTGELFF
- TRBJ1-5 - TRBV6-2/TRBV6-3 TGTGCCAGCAGCCCAACACAGGGTCGAGGGCAGCCCCAGCATTTT CASSPTQGRGQPQHF